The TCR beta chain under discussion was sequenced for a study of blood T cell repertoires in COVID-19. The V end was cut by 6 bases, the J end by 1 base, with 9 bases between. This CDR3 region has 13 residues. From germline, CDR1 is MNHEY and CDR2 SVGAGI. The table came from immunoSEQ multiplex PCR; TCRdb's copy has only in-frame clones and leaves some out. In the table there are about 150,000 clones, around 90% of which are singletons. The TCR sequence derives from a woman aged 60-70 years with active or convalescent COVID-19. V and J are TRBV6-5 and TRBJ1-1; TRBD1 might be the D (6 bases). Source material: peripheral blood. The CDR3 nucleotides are TGTGCCAGCAGAAGGGGGGGGAACACTGAAGCTTTCTTT. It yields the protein CASRRGGNTEAFF.